One sample yielded the 14 T cell receptor beta chains listed below, sequenced in a study of blood T cell repertoires in COVID-19. Using immunoSEQ multiplex PCR, the repertoire was profiled, and TCRdb retains in-frame clones only, with some absent. The sample yields some 100,000 clones, 70% to 85% seen once. Input material: peripheral blood. Source of these receptors: a man over 45 with acute or convalescent COVID-19.

The chain links TRBV21-1 to TRBJ2-1; TRBD2 is the table's D call and was not checked against the DNA. TRBV21-1 is a pseudogene locus. CDR3 size: 17 residues. CDR3 coding DNA: TGTGCCAGCAGCAAAGCTCTGGGAGGGCTTGTGACGCATGAGCAGTTCTTC. Protein: CASSKALGGLVTHEQFF.

This chain links TRBV5-5 with TRBJ2-5; possible D gene TRBD2, 5 bases. Trimming shortened V by 2 bases and J by 5 bases, and 10 bases separated the two germline ends. Germline loops: CDR1 SGHKS, CDR2 YYEKEE (reference sequence). The CDR3 runs 13 residues. CDR3 sequence (DNA): TGTGCCAGCAGCTTTTCCCCGGGGGAGACCCAGTACTTC. Its protein product is CASSFSPGETQYF.

The chain uses TRBV3-1 (or the pseudogene TRBV3-2) and TRBJ2-1, with D perhaps matching TRBD2 (5 bases). The CDR3 covers 16 residues. The V gene lost 0 bases and the J gene lost 4 bases, with 13 bases spanning the gap. CDR1 LGHDT and CDR2 YNNKEL come from the germline V gene (reference sequence). The CDR3 spells CASSQDLRGSYNEQFF. The CDR3 nucleotides are TGTGCCAGCAGCCAAGATTTACGGGGATCATACAATGAGCAGTTCTTC.

The J gene is TRBJ1-4, the V gene TRBV4-2; TRBD1 matches 9 bases. V shed 4 bases and J 6 bases; nucleotides not matched to a gene: 6. Germline CDR1 and CDR2: LGHNA and YNFKEQ. The CDR3 runs to 15 residues. The CDR3 DNA reads TGTGCCAGCAGCCGACGACAGGGGGAAGATGAAAAACTGTTTTTT. Translated, it gives CASSRRQGEDEKLFF.

The chain is built from TRBV28 and TRBJ1-1, with D possibly matching TRBD1 (5 bases). This CDR3 contains 13 residues. From germline, CDR1 is MDHEN and CDR2 SYDVKM. V was pared by 3 bases and J by 1 base, with 6 bases between. CDR3 residues: CASSLTENTEAFF. CDR3 DNA: TGTGCCAGCAGTTTGACAGAGAACACTGAAGCTTTCTTT. The full variable domain, rest sourced from reference TRBV28 and TRBJ1-1, is DVKVTQSSRYLVKRTGEKVFLECVQDMDHENMFWYRQDPGLGLRLIYFSYDVKMKEKGDIPEGYSVSREKKERFSLILESASTNQTSMYLCASSLTENTEAFFGQGTRLTVV.

This chain joins TRBV11-2 and TRBJ1-2, with D perhaps TRBD1 (6 bases). Germline assignment: CDR1 SGHAT and CDR2 FQNNGV. The V end was cut by 1 base, the J end by 8 bases, with 14 bases between. The CDR3 runs to 14 residues. The CDR3 DNA follows: TGTGCCAGCAGCTTAGCCGGCAGGGGAAAGGGCTACACCTTC. Translation gives CASSLAGRGKGYTF.

The CDR3: CASKPSGSGTDTQYF. The CDR3 DNA is TGCGCCAGCAAGCCTAGCGGGAGTGGCACAGATACGCAGTATTTT. The V and J genes are TRBV5-1 and TRBJ2-3, with TRBD2 matching over 10 bases. CDR1 and CDR2 (germline): SGHRS, YFSETQ. With V trimmed by 6 bases and J by 1 base, 5 bases remained unmatched. The CDR3 spans 15 residues.

This rearrangement joins TRBV7-9 to TRBJ2-3, with a weak D call TRBD2 (5 bases). CDR3 length equals 16 residues. Germline values: CDR1 SEHNR, CDR2 FQNEAQ (reference sequence). The V end lost 5 bases, the J end lost 4 bases, and 19 bases lay between the germline ends. For the CDR3, the DNA is TGTGCCAGCAGCGCTGCGTCGACCCAGAGGGCAGATACGCAGTATTTT. This translates into CASSAASTQRADTQYF.

The chain employs TRBV7-3 and TRBJ2-2; tentatively, D is TRBD1 (7 bases). The CDR3 loop spans 16 amino acids. In germline, CDR1 is SGHTA, CDR2 FQGTGA. The V gene lost 3 bases and the J gene lost 0 bases, with 11 bases spanning the gap. The CDR3 bases are TGTGCCAGCAGCTTTGCGGGACAGTCGAACACCGGGGAGCTGTTTTTT. It translates to CASSFAGQSNTGELFF.

This rearrangement joins TRBV5-1 to TRBJ2-1; tentative D call: TRBD1 (5 bases). Germline V gives CDR1 SGHRS, CDR2 YFSETQ. Trimming took off 4 bases at V and 4 bases at J, with 24 bases between the two ends. The length of the CDR3 is 18 residues. In nucleotides, the CDR3 is TGCGCCAGCAGCGCTCGGGTAGGAAGGACAACTTCGTACAATGAGCAGTTCTTC. This encodes CASSARVGRTTSYNEQFF.

This clone was observed a few times. The chain employs TRBV7-3 and TRBJ2-2; D not resolved. CDR1 and CDR2 (germline): SGHTA, FQGTGA. V lost 5 bases to trimming and J lost 4 bases, with 11 bases between them. The CDR3 length is 14 residues. The CDR3 DNA reads TGTGCCAGCAGCCCCGGCGCAGGCACCGGGGAGCTGTTTTTT. Translated, it gives CASSPGAGTGELFF.

V and J are TRBV11-3 and TRBJ2-7; TRBD2 matches 7 bases. The V gene's germline CDR1 is SGHNT and CDR2 YENEEA. This CDR3 comprises 14 residues. The trim removed 5 bases at V and 5 bases at J, leaving 9 bases unmatched. The CDR3 nucleotides read TGTGCCAGCAGCCCCGGGGGGTATGGTCACGAGCAGTACTTC. Its translation: CASSPGGYGHEQYF.

The gene calls are TRBV30 and TRBJ1-2; TRBD1 matches 9 bases. CDR3 size: 15 residues. After removal of 3 bases from V and 1 base from J, the junction contained 6 bases not matched to a gene. Per germline, CDR1 GTSNPN and CDR2 SVGIG (reference sequence). The CDR3 DNA sequence: TGTGCCTGGAGCCCCGGGACAGGGATTAACTATGGCTACACCTTC. Protein product: CAWSPGTGINYGYTF. Full variable domain (rest looked up from reference TRBV30 and TRBJ1-2): SQTIHQWPATLVQPVGSPLSLECTVEGTSNPNLYWYRQAAGRGLQLLFYSVGIGQISSEVPQNLSASRPQDRQFILSSKKLLLSDSGFYLCAWSPGTGINYGYTFGSGTRLTVV.

The gene calls are TRBV12-5 and TRBJ1-2; D remains unclear. CDR3 length: 16 residues. Germline V gene data show CDR1 as LGHNT and CDR2 as FRNRAP. V was cut by 2 bases and J by 2 bases, with 15 bases left in between. Here the CDR3 reads CASGLTGAATNYGYTF. The CDR3 bases are TGTGCTAGTGGTTTGACGGGAGCAGCCACAAACTATGGCTACACCTTC.